Listed below are T cell receptor beta chains from one sample, sequenced in a study of blood T cells in healthy people across ages. TCRdb independently ran MiXCR on the 5' RACE reads; one entry per CDR3 protein. The data hold roughly 1,500,000 distinct CDR3 sequences, with 42% observed a single time. Sequenced material: blood. The receptors were gathered from a woman under 30 in good health. Both conserved end residues are part of each CDR3. Expanded clones are given a class, and other clones once, few, many or no size at all.

abundance	j_gene	v_gene	CDR3aa
NA	TRBJ2-1	TRBV21-1	CARSREGVTYNEQFF
few	TRBJ2-3	TRBV7-2	CASSKAGVSGDTQYF
NA	TRBJ2-7	TRBV5-1	CASSRGTGGTEQYF
NA	TRBJ2-1	TRBV27	CASNTDGSSYNEQFF
NA	TRBJ1-2	TRBV3-1	CASSRGRGNYGYTF
few	TRBJ2-7	TRBV12-3/TRBV12-4	CASSLGRVGPYEQYF
NA	TRBJ2-3	TRBV6-5	CASSYSAALLTDTQYF
NA	TRBJ2-5	TRBV7-9	CASSLRGTSWEQYF
few	TRBJ2-2	TRBV29-1	CSVARQATGELFF
NA	TRBJ2-7	TRBV12-3/TRBV12-4	CASTFSHSYEQYF
few	TRBJ2-6	TRBV7-9	CASSSELSGANVLTF
many	TRBJ1-2	TRBV20-1	CSAREPNYGYTF
many	TRBJ2-7	TRBV6-6	CASGPGTAKLSYEQYF
NA	TRBJ2-3	TRBV28	CASSFLPSGTDTQYF
few	TRBJ2-7	TRBV9	CASSVEPDTIYEQYF
NA	TRBJ2-1	TRBV6-1	CASSEGVPGLAGTLPNEQFF
NA	TRBJ2-1	TRBV5-1	CASSLGSMLGTDAYNEQFF